The source of this TCR beta chain is a study of blood T cells in healthy people across ages. Regarding the study as a whole: Possibly confounding the expanded clonotype changes was the fact that donor CMV status was unknown. Naive CD4+ cell counts and diversity both ran higher in long-lived than in aged donors.

The donors, aged roughly 6 to 90, were healthy Caucasians from Russia. Germline-derived CDR1 and CDR2 are SGHTA and FQGNSA. The V end was cut by 1 base, the J end by 6 bases, with 8 bases between. The CDR3 is made up of 13 amino acids. Sample-barcoded 5' priming and a J-beta primer mix drove a second PCR of about 7 to 11 cycles. TCRdb recomputed calls from the 5' RACE reads with MiXCR, one row per CDR3 protein. Here the sample spans around 850,000 distinct CDR3 sequences, 35% to 40% being singletons. As for this clonotype: The target antigen is unknown.

The sequencing input was blood. The chain recombines TRBV7-2 with TRBJ2-3; the D gene is possibly TRBD1 (5 bases). The source is a man younger than 35 in good health. CDR3 DNA sequence: TGTGCCAGCAGCTTAGGGGGCTACGATACGCAGTATTTT. Its translation is CASSLGGYDTQYF.